This TCR beta chain was documented in a study of T cell responses to AZD1222 COVID-19 vaccine (dated by TCRdb to the early 2020s). With regard to the full study: A total of 233 trial participants underwent TCR sequencing, of whom 200 to 220 had received two doses of AZD1222 and about 25 had received two doses of the MenACWY control vaccine. Enrollment into the trials was organized by age into subgroups of 18-55, 56-69 and 70-plus years, and those subgroups contained approximately 160, 26 and 62 TCR-sequenced participants, respectively.

The sample's time point label, in plain terms: baseline before first vaccination. The sample's treatment or condition, from its label and the paper: meningococcal conjugate vaccine given as trial control. The vaccinee samples were drawn from two UK trials, COV001 and COV002, one of which was a single-blind randomized controlled phase 2/3 trial testing AZD1222 (ChAdOx1 nCoV-19) in healthy adults. For TCRbeta chain sequencing, PBMC samples from trial participants were taken at day 0 and at day 28 after the second dose. Paper-wide results and their limitations: The vaccine-associated CD4 TCRs covered the entire spike protein, and the dominant responses fell in regions 160-218 and 743-854. Most participants were white British and females outnumbered males, and the authors suggested that clonal diversity may have been underestimated. After two AZD1222 doses, both the breadth and the depth of spike-specific TCRs were significantly higher than at day 0 and than in MenACWY recipients. In the small 56-69-year group, the increase in depth fell short of significance, most likely because of low power. Conclusions about previously exposed vaccinees were limited because only a handful of AZD1222 recipients were SARS-CoV-2 seropositive at baseline. Reportedly, almost half of the unique spike-specific TCRs recognized epitopes lying outside the regions that are mutated in the B.1.351 and B.1.1.7 variants. Because no samples from the day 14 peak response were available, repertoires could be characterized only after the peak T cell response.

V gives up 4 bases and J gives up 1 base, and the segment between their germline ends measures 12 bases. According to the germline V gene, CDR1 reads SGDLS and CDR2 reads YYNGEE. The CDR3 holds 15 amino acids from the cysteine to the phenylalanine. CDR3 DNA is the only sequence kept; it has 45 bases, read in frame from the first base. Concerning this clone itself: Its antigen is not yet known. The input lacks base qualities; no much larger clone sits a single base away.

The CDR3 regions of human TCRbeta chains were analyzed by immunosequencing. Concerning the study's data processing: Repertoire TCRs were matched against a reference library of SARS-CoV-2-specific TCRs generated with the MIRA antigen-specificity platform. Breadth was defined as the fraction of unique TCRs that were SARS-CoV-2-associated. Depth was defined as the fraction of total T cells that were SARS-CoV-2-associated. Each spike-specific TCR was assigned to its reactive spike region and to a CD4 or CD8 class using the MIRA data. Log10-transformed breadth and depth values were compared by one-way ANOVA with Sidak's multiple comparisons tests. What TCRdb holds here is the immuneACCESS table cut down to in-frame rearrangements. Part of the clones is not present; checked against another copy, under half of the missing clones reflect an unresolved V gene, and the others are unexplained. D and trimming were read from the DNA, whereas the V and J calls and clone size are those reported in that table. This sample comprises 150,000 or so clones, just over 90% of them detected only once. Jointly, the top ten make up 2.8% of the sample.

The chain uses TRBV9 and TRBJ1-3; TRBD1 could be the D gene, as 6 bases match. The origin of this receptor is an adult in good health. Sequencing was performed on peripheral blood, taken on day 0 of MenACWY control vaccination. The DNA sequence follows: TGTGCCAGCAGCTACGAAGGGGGATCTGGAAACACCATATATTTT. This gives the protein CASSYEGGSGNTIYF.